The 27 T cell receptor beta chains given below trace back to one sample, sequenced in a study of blood T cell repertoires in COVID-19. Assay used: immunoSEQ multiplex PCR; TCRdb lists only in-frame clones, some missing. The sample includes 150,000 to 200,000 clones, approximately 89% of them seen just once. Sequenced material: PBMCs or T cells enriched from blood (not recorded which). These receptor sequences come from a woman aged 18 to 35 who had recovered from COVID-19.

This clone showed up just a few times. The chain carries TRBV2 and TRBJ1-5; 10 bases are shared with TRBD1. Germline V gene sequence: CDR1 SNHLY, CDR2 FYNNEI. This CDR3 is 15 amino acids long. Germline trimming cut 7 bases from V and 4 bases from J; bases unmatched to any gene: 7. The CDR3 loop reads CASTRTGGSNQPQHF. CDR3 DNA: TGTGCCAGCACCCGGACAGGGGGGAGTAATCAGCCCCAGCATTTT. Using reference TRBV2 and TRBJ1-5 for the parts outside the CDR3, the full variable domain is EPEVTQTPSHQVTQMGQEVILRCVPISNHLYFYWYRQILGQKVEFLVSFYNNEISEKSEIFDDQFSVERPDGSNFTLKIRSTKLEDSAMYFCASTRTGGSNQPQHFGDGTRLSIL.

The rearrangement joins TRBV7-9 to TRBJ1-2; 7 bases align to TRBD1. This CDR3 comprises 15 residues. Germline V lookup: CDR1 SEHNR, CDR2 FQNEAQ (reference sequence). The ends lost 3 bases at V and 6 bases at J; junction bases unmatched: 10. CDR3 DNA: TGTGCCAGCAGCTTGTTCGACAGGGATGGAGATGGCTACACCTTC. As protein: CASSLFDRDGDGYTF.

Written as DNA, the CDR3 is TGTGCCAGCAGCCCACCCTCGAATACTTACGAGCAGTACTTC. Its protein is CASSPPSNTYEQYF. The V call is TRBV7-8, the J call TRBJ2-7; no reliable D call. This CDR3 has 14 amino acids. CDR1 and CDR2 (germline): SGHVS, FQNEAQ. Trimming removed 5 bases at V and 4 bases at J, with 15 bases between.

The chain joins TRBV27 to TRBJ1-2; 10 positions agree with TRBD1. The germline V gene has CDR1 MNHEY and CDR2 SMNVEV (reference sequence). The CDR3 is made up of 15 amino acids. V dropped 8 bases and J dropped 4; count of bases not matched to a gene: 10. CDR3 amino acids: CASGSPRTGGYGYTF. The CDR3 DNA sequence: TGTGCCAGCGGGTCTCCCCGGACAGGGGGCTATGGCTACACCTTC.

The V and J genes are TRBV25-1 and TRBJ2-3; possibly TRBD1 for D (6 bases). Germline CDR1 is MGHDK and CDR2 is SYGVNS. The CDR3 length is 16 residues. V dropped 6 bases and J dropped 1 base, with 17 bases sitting between them. This CDR3 is CASRDSRGFGTDTQYF. The CDR3 nucleotides read TGTGCCAGCAGAGACAGCAGGGGTTTTGGCACAGATACGCAGTATTTT.

This chain uses TRBV5-1 with TRBJ2-1, with 9 positions matching TRBD2. The J segment lost 8 bases and the V segment lost 1 base, leaving 7 bases of the junction unmatched. The germline V gene encodes CDR1 SGHRS and CDR2 YFSETQ. There are 15 residues in the CDR3. CDR3 in amino acids: CASSLSLAGWDEQFF. CDR3 sequence (DNA): TGCGCCAGCAGCTTGAGCCTAGCGGGATGGGATGAGCAGTTCTTC.

This chain joins TRBV2 and TRBJ2-7; 7 positions match TRBD1. The CDR3 has 16 amino acids. J lost 0 bases, V lost 4 bases, and 9 bases had no gene match. Looked up from germline, CDR1 is SNHLY and CDR2 is FYNNEI. The CDR3 sequence: CASSVGPDRSSYEQYF. The DNA for the CDR3 is TGTGCCAGCAGTGTCGGTCCGGACAGGAGCTCCTACGAGCAGTACTTC. The variable domain in full, completed from reference TRBV2 and TRBJ2-7, reads EPEVTQTPSHQVTQMGQEVILRCVPISNHLYFYWYRQILGQKVEFLVSFYNNEISEKSEIFDDQFSVERPDGSNFTLKIRSTKLEDSAMYFCASSVGPDRSSYEQYFGPGTRLTVT.

The chain links TRBV7-8 to TRBJ2-3; no clear D. V was cut by 5 bases and J by 5 bases, with 11 bases left in between. Germline lookup yields CDR1 SGHVS and CDR2 FQNEAQ. This CDR3 comprises 13 residues. In nucleotides, the CDR3 is TGTGCCAGCAGCCAGGCGGAGAGAGATACGCAGTATTTT. As protein: CASSQAERDTQYF.

The genes are TRBV6-5 and TRBJ1-2; tentatively, D is TRBD1 (6 bases). The germline CDR1 and CDR2 sequences are MNHEY and SVGAGI. The CDR3 totals 14 residues. V dropped 6 bases and J dropped 6 bases, with 17 bases sitting between them. The CDR3 spells CASRTGSLVDGYTF. In DNA, the CDR3 is TGTGCCAGCAGAACAGGGAGCCTGGTGGATGGCTACACCTTC.

This clone was observed once. J is TRBJ2-1 and V is TRBV7-9; D perhaps matches TRBD2 (6 bases). The CDR3 is 15 residues long. V lost 5 bases and J lost 1, with 12 bases in between. CDR1 and CDR2 (germline): SEHNR, FQNEAQ (reference sequence). CDR3 DNA sequence: TGTGCCAGCAGCCGCCTTAGCGGATCCTACAATGAGCAGTTCTTC. This encodes CASSRLSGSYNEQFF. The whole variable domain, filled in from reference TRBV7-9 and TRBJ2-1, reads DTGVSQNPRHKITKRGQNVTFRCDPISEHNRLYWYRQTLGQGPEFLTYFQNEAQLEKSRLLSDRFSAERPKGSFSTLEIQRTEQGDSAMYLCASSRLSGSYNEQFFGPGTRLTVL.

The CDR3 spells CAWRKRGQGTPDTQYF. The CDR3 DNA reads TGTGCCTGGAGAAAGCGTGGACAGGGGACCCCAGATACGCAGTATTTT. This chain uses TRBV30 with TRBJ2-3; 9 bases fit TRBD1. The CDR3 contains 16 residues. J lost 4 bases, V lost 3 bases, and 11 bases had no gene match. CDR1 and CDR2 from the germline V gene are GTSNPN and SVGIG (reference sequence).

This chain joins TRBV5-1 and TRBJ2-7, with a possible D match to TRBD1 (5 bases). Deletions cut 2 bases from V and 5 bases from J, with 14 bases between. Germline-derived CDR1 and CDR2 are SGHRS and YFSETQ. The CDR3 is made up of 14 amino acids. This CDR3 reads CASSLSGYYNEQYF. In DNA, the CDR3 is TGCGCCAGCAGCTTATCAGGGTACTACAACGAGCAGTACTTC.

The rearrangement uses TRBV7-9 and TRBJ2-5; D gene unclear. Trimming left V 4 bases short and J 1 base short, with 19 bases between. This CDR3 is built from 17 residues. The germline V gene has CDR1 SEHNR and CDR2 FQNEAQ (reference sequence). The CDR3 DNA reads as TGTGCCAGCAGCTCCCTTACCCTACTATTGTCCCAAGAGACCCAGTACTTC. Protein sequence: CASSSLTLLLSQETQYF.

There are a few counts of this clone. The chain employs TRBV4-1 and TRBJ2-7, with 10 positions matching TRBD1. The germline V gene encodes CDR1 MGHRA and CDR2 YSYEKL. This CDR3 region has 15 residues. V shed 7 bases and J 7 bases; nucleotides not matched to a gene: 13. CDR3 loop: CASTSSGTGVSEQYF. CDR3 DNA sequence: TGCGCCAGCACCAGCTCCGGGACAGGGGTATCTGAGCAGTACTTC.

This clone was counted once. The V and J genes are TRBV28 and TRBJ2-3; maybe TRBD1 (6 bases). Per germline, CDR1 MDHEN and CDR2 SYDVKM. Trimming shortened V by 7 bases and J by 0 bases, and 8 bases separated the two germline ends. The CDR3 has 13 amino acids. CDR3 sequence (DNA): TGTGCCAGCACAGGGGACAGCACAGATACGCAGTATTTT. As protein: CASTGDSTDTQYF.

The rearrangement uses TRBV5-6 and TRBJ2-1; TRBD2 aligns across 10 bases. V shed 0 bases and J 9 bases; nucleotides not matched to a gene: 6. In germline, CDR1 is SGHDT, CDR2 YYEEEE. There are 15 residues in the CDR3. DNA for the CDR3: TGTGCCAGCAGCTTGGGGCTAGCGGGAGCGGCTGAGCAGTTCTTC. Its protein product is CASSLGLAGAAEQFF. The full variable domain, its missing parts supplied by reference TRBV5-6 and TRBJ2-1, is DAGVTQSPTHLIKTRGQQVTLRCSPKSGHDTVSWYQQALGQGPQFIFQYYEEEERQRGNFPDRFSGHQFPNYSSELNVNALLLGDSALYLCASSLGLAGAAEQFFGPGTRLTVL.

The chain links TRBV2 to TRBJ2-3; tentatively, D is TRBD2 (6 bases). Trimming left V 2 bases short and J 2 bases short, with 11 bases between. Germline lookup yields CDR1 SNHLY and CDR2 FYNNEI. The CDR3 is 15 residues long. The DNA for the CDR3 is TGTGCCAGCAGTGAAAGGAGGGCTAACACAGATACGCAGTATTTT. Residues: CASSERRANTDTQYF.

The rearrangement links TRBV18 to TRBJ2-1; TRBD2 matches 7 bases. The length of the CDR3 is 15 residues. Unmatched junction bases numbered 8, after V lost 1 base and J lost 8 bases. The V gene's germline CDR1 is KGHSH and CDR2 LQKENI. The CDR3 region has the DNA TGTGCCAGCTCACCACTTCCCAGGGCGGGGGATGAGCAGTTCTTC. Residues: CASSPLPRAGDEQFF. The full variable domain, in which reference TRBV18 and TRBJ2-1 provide the parts outside the CDR3, is NAGVMQNPRHLVRRRGQEARLRCSPMKGHSHVYWYRQLPEEGLKFMVYLQKENIIDESGMPKERFSAEFPKEGPSILRIQQVVRGDSAAYFCASSPLPRAGDEQFFGPGTRLTVL.

The chain couples TRBV5-1 to TRBJ2-2; maybe TRBD2 (5 bases). Germline V CDR1 and CDR2: SGHRS, YFSETQ. CDR3 length equals 14 residues. V lost 0 bases and J lost 7, with 10 bases in between. The CDR3 region has the DNA TGCGCCAGCAGCTTGGAACTAGGTGGCGGGGAGCTGTTTTTT. Translating it yields CASSLELGGGELFF. Based on the CDR3 plus reference TRBV5-1 and TRBJ2-2, the full variable domain is KAGVTQTPRYLIKTRGQQVTLSCSPISGHRSVSWYQQTPGQGLQFLFEYFSETQRNKGNFPGRFSGRQFSNSRSEMNVSTLELGDSALYLCASSLELGGGELFFGEGSRLTVL.

The chain links TRBV7-2 to TRBJ1-1, with TRBD1 as a possible D gene (5 bases). Germline V gene lookup returns CDR1 SGHTA and CDR2 FQGNSA. Trimming removed 2 bases from V and 4 bases from J, with 14 bases in between. This CDR3 spans 15 amino acids. CDR3 DNA sequence: TGTGCCAGCAGCTTAAAGGCGGGGCCGACCACTGAAGCTTTCTTT. It yields the protein CASSLKAGPTTEAFF.

The rearrangement joins TRBV6-6 to TRBJ2-6, with 7 positions matching TRBD1. The CDR3 has 16 amino acids. The germline V gene encodes CDR1 MNHNY and CDR2 SVGAGI (reference sequence). Germline trimming cut 6 bases from V and 2 bases from J; bases unmatched to any gene: 7. The CDR3 DNA sequence: TGTGCCAGCAGGCGCGTAACAGGGGCTGGGGCCAACGTCCTGACTTTC. This encodes CASRRVTGAGANVLTF.

The chain carries TRBV20-1 and TRBJ1-2; the D is unclear. CDR3 length: 11 amino acids. Germline assignment: CDR1 DFQATT and CDR2 SNEGSKA (reference sequence). V was cut by 0 bases and J by 4 bases, with 3 bases left in between. The CDR3 spells CSARDSYGYTF. The CDR3 bases are TGCAGTGCTAGAGACAGCTATGGCTACACCTTC.

The chain couples TRBV27 to TRBJ2-7; 7 bases are a match to TRBD2. The CDR3 loop spans 15 amino acids. The V gene's germline CDR1 is MNHEY and CDR2 SMNVEV (reference sequence). The trim removed 2 bases at V and 2 bases at J, leaving 6 bases unmatched. The CDR3 region is CASSLVAGSPYEQYF. CDR3 nucleotides: TGTGCCAGCAGTTTAGTAGCGGGTTCACCCTACGAGCAGTACTTC.

The chain combines TRBV6-5 with TRBJ1-2; no definite D call. CDR1 MNHEY and CDR2 SVGAGI come from the germline V gene. The CDR3 has 11 amino acids. Trimming pared 6 bases from V and 8 bases from J, leaving 10 bases between. CDR3 coding DNA: TGTGCCAGCAGGGCCGTCGGGGGCTACACCTTC. This translates into CASRAVGGYTF.

This rearrangement joins TRBV10-3 to TRBJ1-6; 9 bases are shared with TRBD1. This CDR3 contains 13 residues. Germline loops: CDR1 ENHRY, CDR2 SYGVKD. V trimming: 6 bases; J trimming: 17 bases; junction bases outside the gene matches: 11. CDR3 loop: CAISGTPGQGVHF. The CDR3 DNA sequence: TGTGCCATCAGCGGAACCCCGGGACAGGGAGTCCACTTT.

The J gene is TRBJ2-3, the V gene TRBV9; 9 nucleotides align to TRBD1. CDR1 and CDR2 from the germline V gene are SGDLS and YYNGEE. Germline trimming cut 0 bases from V and 0 bases from J; bases unmatched to any gene: 11. The CDR3 extends over 19 amino acids. DNA for the CDR3: TGTGCCAGCAGCGTAGAGGGCCATGGACAGGGGATTAGCACAGATACGCAGTATTTT. Residues: CASSVEGHGQGISTDTQYF.

The J gene is TRBJ1-1, the V gene TRBV7-2; 8 nucleotides line up with TRBD1. Germline lookup yields CDR1 SGHTA and CDR2 FQGNSA. The CDR3 is made up of 14 amino acids. The ends lost 5 bases at V and 7 bases at J; junction bases unmatched: 9. The CDR3 DNA reads TGTGCCAGCAGCCAATCCAGGGGGCTGGTTGAAGCTTTCTTT. Translated: CASSQSRGLVEAFF.